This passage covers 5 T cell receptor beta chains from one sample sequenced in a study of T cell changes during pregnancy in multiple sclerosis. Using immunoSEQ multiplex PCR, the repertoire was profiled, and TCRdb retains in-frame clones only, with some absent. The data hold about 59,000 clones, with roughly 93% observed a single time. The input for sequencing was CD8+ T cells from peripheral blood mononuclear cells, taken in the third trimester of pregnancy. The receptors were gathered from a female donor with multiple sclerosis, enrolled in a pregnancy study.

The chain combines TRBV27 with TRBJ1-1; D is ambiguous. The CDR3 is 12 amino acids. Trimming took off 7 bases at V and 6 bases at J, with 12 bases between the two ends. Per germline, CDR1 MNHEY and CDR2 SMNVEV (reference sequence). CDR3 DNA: TGTGCCAGCATAGGTGGGAGGGCTGAAGCTTTCTTT. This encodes CASIGGRAEAFF.

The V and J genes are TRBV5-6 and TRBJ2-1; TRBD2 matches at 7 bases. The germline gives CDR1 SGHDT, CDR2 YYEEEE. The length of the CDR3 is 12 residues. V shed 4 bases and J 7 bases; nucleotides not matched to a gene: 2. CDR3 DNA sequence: TGTGCCAGCAGCAAACTAGCGAATGAGCAGTTCTTC. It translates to CASSKLANEQFF.

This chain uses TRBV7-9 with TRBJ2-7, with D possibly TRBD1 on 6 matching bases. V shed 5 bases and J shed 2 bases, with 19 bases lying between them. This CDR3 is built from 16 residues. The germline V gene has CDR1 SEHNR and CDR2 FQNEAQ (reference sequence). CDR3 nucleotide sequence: TGTGCCAGCAGCCCTTCCGAACGCAGGGGAACCTACGAGCAGTACTTC. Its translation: CASSPSERRGTYEQYF.

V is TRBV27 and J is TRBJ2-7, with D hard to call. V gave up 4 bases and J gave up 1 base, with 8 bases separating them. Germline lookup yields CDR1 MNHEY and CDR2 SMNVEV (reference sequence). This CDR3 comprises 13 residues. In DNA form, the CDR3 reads TGTGCCAGCAGTTCCAAACTATCCTACGAGCAGTACTTC. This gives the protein CASSSKLSYEQYF.

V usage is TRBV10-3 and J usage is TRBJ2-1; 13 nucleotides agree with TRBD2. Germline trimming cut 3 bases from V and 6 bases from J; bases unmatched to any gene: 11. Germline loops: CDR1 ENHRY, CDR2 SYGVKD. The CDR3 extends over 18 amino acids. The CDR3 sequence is CAISEGLAGDLTGNEQFF. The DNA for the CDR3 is TGTGCCATCAGTGAAGGACTAGCGGGAGATCTGACAGGCAATGAGCAGTTCTTC.